This T cell receptor (beta chain) is from a study of Ad26.COV2.S vaccination and SARS-CoV-2 variants. About the research overall: In the COV1001 trial, the donor was in the Ad26.COV2.S arm.

This clone appeared a few times. Its specificity is not known. Other DNA sequences of this sample code for an identical CDR3. The treatment is: some 19 received Ad26.COV2.S at low or high dose, single or two shots; 5 received placebo; per-sample allocation not given. Sampling happened 63 days after the first vaccine or placebo injection. This Boston cohort included adults aged 18-55 years. Notes on the study in general: Whether participants received vaccine or placebo, their non-spike TCR breadth was similar.

The CDR3 extends over 15 amino acids. Germline CDR1 MGHRA, CDR2 YSYEKL. Between the trimmed V and J ends, which lost 0 bases and 1 base, there was a span of 7 bases. The data were produced by immunoSEQ multiplex PCR, yet TCRdb's version contains in-frame clones alone and is incomplete. The sample lists 400,000 to 450,000 clones, 90% seen once, with 12% in the top ten. Sequenced here: peripheral blood, sampled in a trial of Ad26.COV2.S vaccine versus placebo. The sequence was obtained from a person between 18 and 65 years old who received the Ad26.COV2.S COVID-19 vaccine or a placebo. The chain uses TRBV4-1 and TRBJ1-5; D remains ambiguous. The CDR3 sequence: CASSQDTGSNQPQHF. CDR3 coding DNA: TGCGCCAGCAGCCAAGATACGGGCAGCAATCAGCCCCAGCATTTT.